What follows are 15 T cell receptor beta chains derived from one specimen sequenced in a study of T cell repertoires in cytomegalovirus infection. Each CDR3 protein gets one entry after TCRdb re-called the reads with MiXCR. The table includes about 740,000 distinct CDR3 sequences, 35% to 45% detected once. Sample: PBMCs. Receptors originate from a human donor in good health (CMV status not recorded). Some clones in this sample may be carry-over from other donors' samples.

J is TRBJ1-1 and V is TRBV27, with D tentatively TRBD1 (5 bases). In germline, CDR1 is MNHEY, CDR2 SMNVEV (reference sequence). Trimming shortened V by 5 bases and J by 1 base, and 14 bases separated the two germline ends. This CDR3 is built from 15 residues. CDR3 loop: CASSHRQRRNTEAFF. Here the CDR3 DNA reads TGTGCCAGCAGTCACCGACAGCGAAGGAACACTGAAGCTTTCTTT.

The chain joins TRBV7-2 to TRBJ2-3, with 9 bases that match TRBD1. The germline V gene encodes CDR1 SGHTA and CDR2 FQGNSA. The CDR3 totals 16 residues. The V and J ends lost 3 bases and 1 base, in that order; junction bases with no gene match: 5. The CDR3 region has the DNA TGTGCCAGCAGCTTCGGTACAGGGGGCGGCACAGATACGCAGTATTTT. It codes for CASSFGTGGGTDTQYF.

This clonotype was counted only a few times. The chain carries TRBV28 and TRBJ2-5; a possible D gene is TRBD1 (6 bases). This CDR3 has 14 amino acids. Per germline, CDR1 MDHEN and CDR2 SYDVKM. With 6 bases removed from V and 2 bases from J, the gap between germline ends came to 13 bases. CDR3 sequence: CASRNRVGQETQYF. As DNA, the CDR3 is TGTGCCAGCAGGAACAGGGTAGGACAAGAGACCCAGTACTTC.

The chain has TRBV12-3 or TRBV12-4 and TRBJ2-1, with a tentative D call TRBD1 (5 bases). V was cut by 6 bases and J by 0 bases, with 9 bases left in between. CDR3 size: 14 residues. The CDR3 nucleotides read TGTGCCAGCAGGTCAGGGAACTCCTACAATGAGCAGTTCTTC. This gives the protein CASRSGNSYNEQFF.

This clonotype appeared many times. The chain has TRBV7-2 and TRBJ2-7; 12 positions agree with TRBD2. This CDR3 has 16 amino acids. From germline, CDR1 is SGHTA and CDR2 FQGNSA. V trimming: 5 bases; J trimming: 2 bases; junction bases outside the gene matches: 7. The CDR3 here is CASSPRTSGMAYEQYF. CDR3 nucleotides: TGTGCCAGCAGCCCCCGGACTAGCGGGATGGCCTACGAGCAGTACTTC.

This chain joins TRBV7-2 and TRBJ1-4; TRBD1 is a possible D gene (6 bases). This CDR3 is built from 16 residues. Germline CDR1 and CDR2: SGHTA and FQGNSA. V was trimmed by 4 bases and J by 2 bases, leaving 14 bases between them. For the CDR3, the DNA is TGTGCCAGCAGCTCCAAAGAGGGGGGGACTAATGAAAAACTGTTTTTT. Protein: CASSSKEGGTNEKLFF.

V gene TRBV29-1 combines with J gene TRBJ2-3; D gene uncertain. Germline values: CDR1 SQVTM, CDR2 ANQGSEA. This CDR3 has 11 amino acids. V gave up 4 bases and J gave up 4 bases, with 6 bases separating them. CDR3 bases: TGCAGCGTTGTAGGTTCAGATACGCAGTATTTT. Amino acids: CSVVGSDTQYF.

The gene calls are TRBV2 and TRBJ2-7, with TRBD2 matching 12 bases. V shed 4 bases, J shed 4 bases, and the junction held 5 bases outside the gene matches. Germline V gene data show CDR1 as SNHLY and CDR2 as FYNNEI. CDR3 length: 15 amino acids. The CDR3 region is CASSGPTSGSYEQYF. The CDR3, as DNA: TGTGCCAGCAGTGGGCCGACTAGCGGGAGTTACGAGCAGTACTTC.

This clonotype was seen many times. CDR3 nucleotide sequence: TGTGCCAGCAGCGAGTACAGGGTCATGAACACTGAAGCTTTCTTT. This codes for CASSEYRVMNTEAFF. The chain links TRBV12-3 or TRBV12-4 to TRBJ1-1, with a tentative D call TRBD1 (6 bases). The ends were cut back, 6 bases at V and 0 bases at J, with 14 bases in the middle. The CDR3 spans 15 residues.

This clonotype has a count of ten or more. CDR3 residues: CASSLVAAGDTQYF. DNA of the CDR3: TGTGCCAGCAGCTTAGTAGCGGCCGGAGATACGCAGTATTTT. The J gene is TRBJ2-3, the V gene TRBV7-6, with D possibly matching TRBD2 (6 bases). In germline, CDR1 is SGHVS, CDR2 FNYEAQ. CDR3 length: 14 residues. V lost 1 base and J 5 bases, leaving 10 bases between the germline ends.

This clonotype was detected only a few times. J is TRBJ2-3 and V is TRBV27; D is possibly TRBD1 or TRBD2 (5 bases each). The CDR3 loop spans 15 amino acids. The ends were cut back, 7 bases at V and 0 bases at J, with 14 bases in the middle. The germline V gene encodes CDR1 MNHEY and CDR2 SMNVEV (reference sequence). CDR3 coding DNA: TGTGCCAGCAAGTTCACCGGGACCAGCACAGATACGCAGTATTTT. It is translated as CASKFTGTSTDTQYF.

This clonotype was seen a few times. The V gene is TRBV7-3, the J gene TRBJ1-4; TRBD1 is a possible D gene (5 bases). Germline V gene sequence: CDR1 SGHTA, CDR2 FQGTGA. The CDR3 is 15 amino acids. V lost 1 base to trimming and J lost 5 bases, with 11 bases between them. The CDR3 is CASSLNGGPNEKLFF. CDR3 DNA: TGTGCCAGCAGCTTAAACGGGGGACCCAATGAAAAACTGTTTTTT.

For this clonotype: A read error may explain this, as a much larger clone is one base away. The gene calls are TRBV7-8 and TRBJ2-7; D is perhaps TRBD1 (6 bases). Germline V gives CDR1 SGHVS, CDR2 FQNEAQ. This CDR3 contains 15 residues. The CDR3 DNA sequence: TGTGCCAGCAGCTTAGAAGCAGGGGTACTCTACGAGCAGTGCTTC. Protein sequence: CASSLEAGVLYEQCF. The full variable domain, completed using reference TRBV7-8 and TRBJ2-7, is GAGVSQSPRYKVAKRGQDVALRCDPISGHVSLFWYQQALGQGPEFLTYFQNEAQLDKSGLPSDRFFAERPEGSVSTLKIQRTQQEDSAVYLCASSLEAGVLYEQCFGPGTRLTVT.

The chain joins TRBV6-5 to TRBJ2-7; D perhaps matches TRBD1 (5 bases). CDR3 length: 14 amino acids. CDR1 MNHEY and CDR2 SVGAGI come from the germline V gene. Deletions cut 2 bases from V and 7 bases from J, with 15 bases between. CDR3 nucleotides: TGTGCCAGCAGTTACGAGTCAGGGTCTAGGGAGCAGTACTTC. This translates into CASSYESGSREQYF.

The chain has TRBV19 and TRBJ1-1; D not resolved. Trimming cost V 3 bases and J 5 bases, with 13 bases left between them. The germline V gene has CDR1 LNHDA and CDR2 SQIVND (reference sequence). This CDR3 has 14 residues. The CDR3 DNA is TGTGCCAGTAGTATTCGATTTGAGGGAACTGAAGCTTTCTTT. This translates into CASSIRFEGTEAFF.